This TCR beta chain came from a study of glioma-infiltrating T cells. Broader study findings: Non-neoplastic patients had below-expected tissue-blood divergence, while all gliomas exceeded expectation.

Using RNA template, CDR3s of TCR alpha and beta were amplified with iRepertoire arm-PCR. One-step reverse transcription and amplification started from approximately 100-400 ng of tissue mRNA or PBMC total RNA. TCRdb passed the multiplex PCR reads through MiXCR, listing each CDR3 protein once. The sample has about 140,000 distinct CDR3 sequences, 35% to 50% seen once. A single count supports this clonotype. Its antigen is not known. CDR3 length: 13 amino acids. V was pared by 5 bases and J by 3 bases, with 7 bases between. Germline CDR1 KGHSH, CDR2 LQKENI. The chain couples TRBV18 to TRBJ1-4, with D possibly being TRBD1 (5 bases). Sequencing input: glioma tissue, nonneoplastic brain tissue, or PBMCs (not recorded which). The clonotype originates from a human donor with low-grade glioma or glioblastoma, undergoing nonglioma brain surgery, or in good health (not recorded which). Written as DNA, the CDR3 is TGTGCCAGCTCATTCAGGGCTAATGAAAAACTGTTTTTT. Translating gives CASSFRANEKLFF. The variable domain in full, completed from reference TRBV18 and TRBJ1-4, reads NAGVMQNPRHLVRRRGQEARLRCSPMKGHSHVYWYRQLPEEGLKFMVYLQKENIIDESGMPKERFSAEFPKEGPSILRIQQVVRGDSAAYFCASSFRANEKLFFGSGTQLSVL.